This TCR beta chain derives from a study of T cell responses to AZD1222 COVID-19 vaccine. As to this clone: Its cognate antigen is unknown.

TCRdb keeps only in-frame clones here, not all; method: immunoSEQ multiplex PCR. This sample yields roughly 120,000 clones, of which more than 75% are seen a single time; roughly 4% belongs to the top ten. The length of the CDR3 is 15 residues. CDR1 is MNHEY and CDR2 is SMNVEV in the germline V gene (reference sequence). With V trimmed by 5 bases and J by 3 bases, 8 bases remained unmatched. Whole-study results and caveats: Among spike-specific TCRs, nearly half reportedly target unmutated variant regions.

This chain connects TRBV27 to TRBJ2-7; 9 bases agree with TRBD1. This receptor was taken from an adult who received the AZD1222 COVID-19 vaccine. The sequencing used peripheral blood, collected 28 days after the second AZD1222 dose. The CDR3 spells CASSTIQGAGYEQYF. For the CDR3, the DNA is TGTGCCAGCAGTACCATACAGGGGGCAGGCTACGAGCAGTACTTC.